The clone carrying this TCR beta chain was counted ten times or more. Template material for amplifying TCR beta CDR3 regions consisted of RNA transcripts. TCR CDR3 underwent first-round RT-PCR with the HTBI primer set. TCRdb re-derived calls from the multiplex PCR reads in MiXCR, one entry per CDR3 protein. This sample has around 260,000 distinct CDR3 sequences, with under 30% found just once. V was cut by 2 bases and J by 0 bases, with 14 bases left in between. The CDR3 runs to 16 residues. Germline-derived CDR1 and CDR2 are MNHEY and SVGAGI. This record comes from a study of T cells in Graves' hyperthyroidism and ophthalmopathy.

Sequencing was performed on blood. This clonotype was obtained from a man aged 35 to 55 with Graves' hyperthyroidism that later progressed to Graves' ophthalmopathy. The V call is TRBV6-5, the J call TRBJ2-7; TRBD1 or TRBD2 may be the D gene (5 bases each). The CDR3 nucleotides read TGTGCCAGCAGTTACAACCCCGGGGCTACCTCCTACGAGCAGTACTTC. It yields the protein CASSYNPGATSYEQYF.